Below, 27 T cell receptor beta chains from the same sample are listed, as sequenced in a study of monozygotic twins with cystic fibrosis. Produced via immunoSEQ multiplex PCR; TCRdb's table is partial and in-frame only. The data hold approximately 36,000 clones, with around nine tenths observed a single time. Material: blood. These receptors originate from a boy aged 2-9 years with cystic fibrosis.

The chain combines TRBV27 with TRBJ2-7, with 9 bases identical to TRBD2. Trimming at V came to 6 bases and at J to 2 bases, leaving 8 bases not matched to a gene. In germline, CDR1 is MNHEY, CDR2 SMNVEV (reference sequence). The CDR3 extends over 15 amino acids. In DNA, the CDR3 is TGTGCCAGCAGCCTGGGGACTAGCTCAACCTACGAGCAGTACTTC. As protein: CASSLGTSSTYEQYF.

The chain recombines TRBV5-1 with TRBJ1-1; TRBD1 is a possible D gene (6 bases). Between the trimmed V and J ends, which lost 2 bases and 5 bases, there was a span of 10 bases. Germline V gene data show CDR1 as SGHRS and CDR2 as YFSETQ. The CDR3 length is 13 residues. In nucleotides, the CDR3 is TGCGCCAGCAGCTTCGGGCAGGGGACTGAAGCTTTCTTT. Amino acid sequence: CASSFGQGTEAFF.

The chain employs TRBV7-2 and TRBJ1-5; D is unclear. CDR1 SGHTA and CDR2 FQGNSA come from the germline V gene. Trimming removed 0 bases from V and 7 bases from J, with 7 bases in between. The CDR3 extends over 13 amino acids. For the CDR3, the DNA is TGTGCCAGCAGCTTAGCGCTGGGGCAGCCCCAGCATTTT. Protein product: CASSLALGQPQHF.

The rearrangement uses TRBV9 and TRBJ2-2, with TRBD2 identical over 7 bases. The trim removed 5 bases at V and 6 bases at J, leaving 10 bases unmatched. The V gene's germline CDR1 is SGDLS and CDR2 YYNGEE. The CDR3 totals 15 residues. CDR3 sequence: CASSPRIGRAGELFF. The CDR3 DNA sequence: TGTGCCAGCAGTCCTCGGATAGGGAGGGCCGGGGAGCTGTTTTTT.

The chain recombines TRBV6-6 with TRBJ2-1, with TRBD1 identical over 7 bases. The V gene end was trimmed by 6 bases and the J gene end by 5 bases; junction bases not matched to a gene: 4. Germline V gene lookup returns CDR1 MNHNY and CDR2 SVGAGI (reference sequence). The CDR3 has 13 amino acids. CDR3 protein: CASSRQGNNEQFF. The CDR3 coding sequence is TGTGCCAGCAGCCGACAGGGAAACAATGAGCAGTTCTTC.

The chain's CDR3 is CASRSGGTEAFF. CDR3 DNA: TGTGCCAGCAGATCTGGGGGAACTGAAGCTTTCTTT. The rearrangement uses TRBV6-5 and TRBJ1-1; D perhaps matches TRBD1 (5 bases). Per the germline V gene, CDR1 is MNHEY and CDR2 is SVGAGI. V was pared by 6 bases and J by 5 bases, with 10 bases between. This CDR3 contains 12 residues.

The chain carries TRBV19 and TRBJ2-7, with D perhaps TRBD2 (7 bases). The length of the CDR3 is 13 residues. V lost 7 bases and J lost 1, with 11 bases in between. CDR1 is LNHDA and CDR2 is SQIVND in the germline V gene (reference sequence). The CDR3 protein is CASMGGASYEQYF. Written as DNA, the CDR3 is TGTGCCAGTATGGGGGGGGCGTCCTACGAGCAGTACTTC.

The chain has TRBV9 and TRBJ1-3; D gene ambiguous. V was shortened by 4 bases and J by 4 bases, with 12 bases between the two germline ends. Germline-derived CDR1 and CDR2 are SGDLS and YYNGEE. The CDR3 totals 14 residues. The CDR3 nucleotides are TGTGCCAGCAGCCCGGACCCGGCGGGAAACACCATATATTTT. It encodes CASSPDPAGNTIYF.

The chain joins TRBV5-1 to TRBJ2-7, with 10 bases aligning to TRBD2. The germline CDR1 and CDR2 sequences are SGHRS and YFSETQ. This CDR3 is 18 amino acids long. V dropped 8 bases and J dropped 1; count of bases not matched to a gene: 18. CDR3 sequence reads: CASSVLGQASGGSYEQYF. CDR3 DNA: TGCGCCAGTTCGGTATTGGGGCAAGCTAGCGGGGGTTCCTACGAGCAGTACTTC.

The V and J genes are TRBV19 and TRBJ1-5; D gene ambiguous. This CDR3 has 14 amino acids. V was pared by 4 bases and J by 6 bases, with 13 bases between. Germline values: CDR1 LNHDA, CDR2 SQIVND (reference sequence). The CDR3 region has the DNA TGTGCCAGTAGTACCCGGAATCTTCGTCAGCCCCAGCATTTT. This gives the protein CASSTRNLRQPQHF.

This chain joins TRBV18 and TRBJ2-3; TRBD2 is a possible D gene (6 bases). Between the trimmed V and J ends, which lost 3 bases and 2 bases, there was a span of 12 bases. Looked up from germline, CDR1 is KGHSH and CDR2 is LQKENI. The CDR3 runs 15 residues. CDR3 loop: CASSPEGPPTDTQYF. CDR3 in DNA: TGTGCCAGCTCACCGGAGGGGCCCCCCACAGATACGCAGTATTTT.

The chain has TRBV5-6 and TRBJ1-1; no clear D. CDR3 length equals 14 residues. V was clipped by 1 base and J by 0 bases, with 7 bases between them. Looked up from germline, CDR1 is SGHDT and CDR2 is YYEEEE. CDR3 in amino acids: CASSLISLNTEAFF. DNA of the CDR3: TGTGCCAGCAGCTTGATTAGCCTGAACACTGAAGCTTTCTTT.

The gene calls are TRBV27 and TRBJ1-2; 9 bases are a match to TRBD1. Trimming took 6 bases from V and 5 from J; bases not matched to a gene: 16. Germline values: CDR1 MNHEY, CDR2 SMNVEV (reference sequence). The CDR3 covers 17 residues. The CDR3 reads CASRAGTGSVQWYGYTF. Here the CDR3 DNA reads TGTGCCAGCAGGGCCGGGACAGGGTCTGTTCAGTGGTATGGCTACACCTTC.

The rearrangement joins TRBV5-1 to TRBJ2-2, with D unclear. This CDR3 region has 14 residues. Deletions cut 0 bases from V and 3 bases from J, with 6 bases between. Germline values: CDR1 SGHRS, CDR2 YFSETQ. CDR3 DNA sequence: TGCGCCAGCAGCTTGGCCTTAGACACCGGGGAGCTGTTTTTT. Protein: CASSLALDTGELFF. Complete variable domain (other parts from reference TRBV5-1 and TRBJ2-2): KAGVTQTPRYLIKTRGQQVTLSCSPISGHRSVSWYQQTPGQGLQFLFEYFSETQRNKGNFPGRFSGRQFSNSRSEMNVSTLELGDSALYLCASSLALDTGELFFGEGSRLTVL.

The chain links TRBV6-5 to TRBJ1-2; TRBD1 agrees at 7 bases. Germline V gene lookup returns CDR1 MNHEY and CDR2 SVGAGI. The trim removed 6 bases at V and 2 bases at J, leaving 0 bases unmatched. This CDR3 is built from 12 residues. The chain's CDR3 is CASRTGNYGYTF. In DNA form, the CDR3 reads TGTGCCAGCAGGACAGGGAACTATGGCTACACCTTC.

The chain is built from TRBV2 and TRBJ1-5; TRBD1 is a possible D gene (5 bases). CDR1 SNHLY and CDR2 FYNNEI come from the germline V gene. This CDR3 has 14 residues. Trimming left V 5 bases short and J 4 bases short, with 12 bases between. The CDR3 bases are TGTGCCAGCAGTCGACAGCGTCAAAATCAGCCCCAGCATTTT. Encoded protein: CASSRQRQNQPQHF.

The gene calls are TRBV13 and TRBJ1-1; the D gene is possibly TRBD1 (5 bases). V dropped 1 base and J dropped 1 base, with 19 bases sitting between them. The CDR3 consists of 18 residues. Germline loops: CDR1 PRHDT, CDR2 FYEKMQ (reference sequence). The CDR3 reads CASSLVGDAVIWNTEAFF. In DNA form, the CDR3 reads TGTGCCAGCAGCTTAGTGGGGGACGCAGTAATCTGGAACACTGAAGCTTTCTTT.

This clone was recorded only once. The chain recombines TRBV5-4 with TRBJ1-2, with D perhaps TRBD1 (6 bases). Trimming stripped 0 bases from V and 2 bases from J, with 8 bases between. Germline V CDR1 and CDR2: SGHNT, YYREEE (reference sequence). CDR3 size: 14 residues. CDR3 coding DNA: TGTGCCAGCAGCTTGGCTGGACAGAACTATGGCTACACCTTC. Amino acid sequence: CASSLAGQNYGYTF.

There are a few counts of this clone. The chain employs TRBV19 and TRBJ2-2, with D uncertain. Trimming removed 4 bases from V and 2 bases from J, with 5 bases in between. CDR1 and CDR2 (germline): LNHDA, SQIVND (reference sequence). The CDR3 contains 13 residues. Here the CDR3 reads CASSNVNTGELFF. Written as DNA, the CDR3 is TGTGCCAGTAGTAATGTAAACACCGGGGAGCTGTTTTTT.

The CDR3 reads CASSLAIRGETQYF. CDR3 coding DNA: TGTGCCAGCAGCTTAGCGATCCGGGGAGAGACCCAGTACTTC. The chain links TRBV7-2 to TRBJ2-5, with a weak D call TRBD2 (5 bases). V gave up 0 bases and J gave up 4 bases, with 9 bases separating them. The CDR3 runs to 14 residues. Germline assignment: CDR1 SGHTA and CDR2 FQGNSA.

The chain has TRBV7-9 and TRBJ2-5; 12 nucleotides align to TRBD1. This CDR3 has 14 residues. CDR1 is SEHNR, CDR2 FQNEAQ, per germline (reference sequence). Trimming at V came to 5 bases and at J to 6 bases, leaving 4 bases not matched to a gene. Written as DNA, the CDR3 is TGTGCCAGCAGCCCGGGACAGGGGGCGAAGACCCAGTACTTC. Residues: CASSPGQGAKTQYF.

The chain couples TRBV21-1 to TRBJ2-7; the table's TRBD1 call for D was not verified on the DNA. TRBV21-1 is a known pseudogene. This CDR3 contains 12 residues. The CDR3 coding sequence is TGTGCCGCCGGGACAGGGGGCTACGAGCAGTACTTC. Amino acid sequence: CAAGTGGYEQYF.

The genes are TRBV7-8 and TRBJ1-3; D not certain. V was clipped by 2 bases and J by 4 bases, with 9 bases between them. Germline CDR1 and CDR2: SGHVS and FQNEAQ. The CDR3 has 14 residues. The CDR3 DNA reads TGTGCCAGCAGCTTATCTTTAGGGGGAAACACCATATATTTT. As protein: CASSLSLGGNTIYF.

The CDR3: CASSPGQFFFEQYF. CDR3 in DNA: TGTGCCAGCAGTCCGGGACAGTTCTTTTTCGAGCAGTACTTC. The V and J genes are TRBV6-6 and TRBJ2-7; 7 bases are a match to TRBD1. The CDR3 is made up of 14 amino acids. The junction had 10 bases not matched to a gene; V was cut back by 5 bases and J by 6 bases. CDR1 and CDR2 (germline): MNHNY, SVGAGI (reference sequence).

This sequence joins TRBV29-1 and TRBJ2-2; tentative D call: TRBD2 (6 bases). Germline CDR1 reads SQVTM; CDR2 reads ANQGSEA. Trimming removed 2 bases at V and 3 bases at J, with 7 bases between. CDR3 length: 13 residues. The CDR3, as DNA: TGCAGCGTTGAAACGGGGGACACCGGGGAGCTGTTTTTT. It specifies CSVETGDTGELFF.

The rearrangement joins TRBV5-4 to TRBJ1-1; D ambiguous. The CDR3 is 11 residues long. Germline V gene sequence: CDR1 SGHNT, CDR2 YYREEE (reference sequence). Trimming stripped 10 bases from V and 5 bases from J, with 12 bases between. Here the CDR3 DNA reads TGTGCCTCAAAGGATGGGACTGAAGCTTTCTTT. It is translated as CASKDGTEAFF.

The chain combines TRBV5-1 with TRBJ2-2, with D uncertain. Germline CDR1 SGHRS, CDR2 YFSETQ. CDR3 size: 13 residues. The V gene lost 3 bases and the J gene lost 3 bases, with 6 bases spanning the gap. Written as DNA, the CDR3 is TGCGCCAGCAGCTCCTCTTACACCGGGGAGCTGTTTTTT. Translated: CASSSSYTGELFF.